This T cell receptor beta chain is from a study of T cell clonality in common variable immunodeficiency. Findings of the study overall: Compared with controls, CVID subjects had fewer shared TCRbeta clones. Fewer deletions and N-nucleotide insertions were reportedly seen in common variable immunodeficiency TCR beta sequences.

In this sample, this clone turned up many times. What it recognizes is unknown. The sequenced fragment ends 3 residues before the CDR3 boundary, so the rest is inferred from the germline J gene. Reduced serum IgG, IgA and/or IgM plus specific antibody deficiency defined CVID. CVID subjects were 15 or so female and some 27 male, aged roughly 9 to 70. CDR3 size: 16 residues. The V gene's germline CDR1 is DFQATT and CDR2 SNEGSKA (reference sequence). The V segment lost 4 bases and the J segment 0 bases; nucleotides outside the gene matches: 9. The assay was immunoSEQ multiplex PCR, and TCRdb's table has in-frame clones only and misses some. The specimen has approximately 38,000 clones, none found just once.

The chain couples TRBV20-1 to TRBJ2-1; 7 bases line up with TRBD2. The sample comprised peripheral blood mononuclear cells. The receptor was isolated from a human donor with common variable immunodeficiency. The CDR3 reads CSATKTSSSSYNEQFF. The CDR3 DNA, read in part, is TGCAGTGCTACTAAGACTAGCTCGAGCTCCTACAATGAG.